This TCR beta chain comes out of a study of CD8+CD57+ T cells in acquired aplastic anemia. Turning to the study itself: The DNA of sorted CD4+ and CD8+ cells averaged roughly 3 ug. Points from the study as a whole: Controls did not differ significantly from patients in CD8+ Simpson's diversity.

A word on this clonotype: What it recognizes is unknown.

Germline V gene lookup returns CDR1 MNHEY and CDR2 SMNVEV (reference sequence). The CDR3 totals 13 residues. With V trimmed by 3 bases and J by 8 bases, 5 bases remained unmatched. Patients who underwent sequencing had shown CD8+CD57+ cell expansion by flow cytometry. Untreated patients provided the blood samples, with no therapy given before sampling. The use of genomic DNA as template underpinned the TCR beta VDJ and CDR3 profiling. MiXCR, applied by TCRdb to the reads, yields one record per CDR3 protein. The sample carries under 350,000 distinct CDR3 sequences, 45% to 65% recorded once. The chain has TRBV27 and TRBJ1-2; 8 bases align to TRBD1. This sequence originates from a human donor with aplastic anemia. The sequenced material came from sorted CD4+, CD8+, or CD8+CD57+ T cells (not recorded which) from PBMCs. The CDR3 coding sequence is TGTGCCAGCAGTTTGGACAGGGAAGAAGGCTACACCTTC. Translating it yields CASSLDREEGYTF.